These 30 T cell receptor beta chains came from one sample sequenced in a study of blood T cells in healthy people across ages. Primers used in a second PCR of about 6 to 11 cycles were a sample-barcoded 5' primer and a J-beta primer mix. TCRdb redid the calling of the 5' RACE reads with MiXCR, one entry per CDR3 protein. The top ten hold 28% of the sample, which has about 780,000 distinct CDR3 sequences, approximately 67% seen once. The material sequenced was blood. The receptors shown here come from a man aged 25 to 40 in good health.

The gene calls are TRBV28 and TRBJ2-7, with D maybe TRBD1 (8 bases). The CDR3 has 14 amino acids. The germline V gene has CDR1 MDHEN and CDR2 SYDVKM. Trimming took 5 bases from V and 5 from J, leaving 16 bases between them. Here the CDR3 DNA reads TGTGCCAGCAGTATAACAGGGGGAGGGCACGAGCAGTACTTC. It specifies CASSITGGGHEQYF.

A few counts support this clonotype. V usage is TRBV5-1 and J usage is TRBJ2-7, with TRBD1 identical over 8 bases. Trimming cost V 5 bases and J 5 bases; bases outside gene matches: 6. The CDR3 is made up of 13 amino acids. Looked up from germline, CDR1 is SGHRS and CDR2 is YFSETQ. DNA of the CDR3: TGCGCCAGCAGTGTCAGGGGGCAGGACGAGCAGTACTTC. It translates to CASSVRGQDEQYF.

This chain uses TRBV7-2 with TRBJ2-4; maybe TRBD2 (6 bases). The last part of the DNA fits TRBJ2-7 better; the J call may be wrong. This CDR3 spans 14 amino acids. CDR1 is SGHTA and CDR2 is FQGNSA in the germline V gene. The CDR3 DNA follows: TGTGCCAGCAGCTTAGTTGGGGAGCGGGACGAGCAGTACTTC. Its protein product is CASSLVGERDEQYF.

This chain joins TRBV6-2 or TRBV6-3 and TRBJ1-1; D remains unclear. The CDR3 consists of 11 residues. Trimming stripped 5 bases from V and 6 bases from J, with 7 bases between. The germline CDR1 and CDR2 sequences are MNHEY and SVGEGT. This CDR3 is CASSHRAEAFF. The CDR3 region has the DNA TGTGCCAGCAGTCACCGGGCTGAAGCTTTCTTT.

V gene TRBV7-2 combines with J gene TRBJ2-3; TRBD1 or TRBD2 may be the D gene (6 bases each). Germline V gives CDR1 SGHTA, CDR2 FQGNSA. This CDR3 region has 15 residues. V was cut by 2 bases and J by 6 bases, with 15 bases left in between. CDR3 sequence: CASSLTGARWDTQYF. The CDR3, as DNA: TGTGCCAGCAGCTTAACGGGGGCCAGATGGGATACGCAGTATTTT.

In this sample, this clonotype turned up a few times. The rearrangement links TRBV7-6 to TRBJ2-3; D unclear. This CDR3 is built from 16 residues. From germline, CDR1 is SGHVS and CDR2 FNYEAQ. Trimming left V 1 base short and J 1 base short, with 12 bases between. The CDR3 here is CASSLGGPHGTDTQYF. The CDR3 DNA reads as TGTGCCAGCAGCTTAGGAGGCCCCCATGGCACAGATACGCAGTATTTT. Combining the CDR3 with reference TRBV7-6 and TRBJ2-3 gives the whole variable domain GAGVSQSPRYKVTKRGQDVALRCDPISGHVSLYWYRQALGQGPEFLTYFNYEAQQDKSGLPNDRFSAERPEGSISTLTIQRTEQRDSAMYRCASSLGGPHGTDTQYFGPGTRLTVL.

The chain couples TRBV20-1 to TRBJ1-6, with D maybe TRBD1 (6 bases). Germline CDR1 reads DFQATT; CDR2 reads SNEGSKA (reference sequence). This CDR3 comprises 11 residues. Trimming pared 5 bases from V and 11 bases from J, leaving 10 bases between. Here the CDR3 reads CSAAEGAPLHF. The CDR3, as DNA: TGCAGTGCTGCCGAGGGGGCACCCCTCCACTTT.

The chain uses TRBV11-1 and TRBJ2-7; perhaps D is TRBD1 or TRBD2 (5 bases each). The V gene lost 3 bases and the J gene lost 6 bases, with 15 bases spanning the gap. The CDR3 contains 14 residues. Germline V gene sequence: CDR1 SGHAT, CDR2 FQDESV (reference sequence). Here the CDR3 reads CASSFGSRDGEQYF. The CDR3 region has the DNA TGTGCCAGCAGCTTTGGTTCACGGGACGGCGAGCAGTACTTC.

The CDR3 region is CASSYETRSYNEQFF. The CDR3 DNA is TGTGCCAGCAGTTACGAGACTAGATCCTACAATGAGCAGTTCTTC. This chain connects TRBV6-2 or TRBV6-3 to TRBJ2-1, with a tentative D call TRBD2 (6 bases). The CDR3 is 15 residues long. Trimming took 2 bases from V and 1 from J, leaving 9 bases between them. Germline assignment: CDR1 MNHEY and CDR2 SVGEGT.

The chain has TRBV20-1 and TRBJ1-2; D call uncertain. Germline lookup yields CDR1 DFQATT and CDR2 SNEGSKA (reference sequence). Trimming stripped 3 bases from V and 3 bases from J, with 8 bases between. The CDR3 contains 12 residues. The CDR3 DNA sequence: TGCAGTGCTAGTGCGGGATACTATGGCTACACCTTC. Translation gives CSASAGYYGYTF.

CDR3 protein: CASSLSRPGRVGSPLHF. The CDR3 nucleotides read TGTGCCAGCAGTTTATCACGCCCCGGCAGGGTCGGTTCACCCCTCCACTTT. This chain uses TRBV27 with TRBJ1-6, with D tentatively TRBD1 (5 bases). CDR3 length equals 17 residues. The ends were cut back, 0 bases at V and 9 bases at J, with 18 bases in the middle. CDR1 and CDR2 (germline): MNHEY, SMNVEV (reference sequence).

This chain joins TRBV28 and TRBJ1-2; no clear D. The CDR3 extends over 14 amino acids. From germline, CDR1 is MDHEN and CDR2 SYDVKM. The V end was cut by 1 base, the J end by 11 bases, with 17 bases between. The DNA of the CDR3 is TGTGCCAGCAGTTTATCGGGATCCCCTAAGAGTTACACCTTC. It translates to CASSLSGSPKSYTF.

This clonotype was observed a few times. This sequence joins TRBV11-2 and TRBJ2-7; D is undetermined. With 5 bases removed from V and 3 bases from J, the gap between germline ends came to 23 bases. This CDR3 contains 17 residues. Germline CDR1 reads SGHAT; CDR2 reads FQNNGV. The CDR3 loop is CASSQVWSPSSLYEQYF. The CDR3 DNA is TGTGCCAGCAGCCAAGTGTGGTCCCCCTCTTCCCTCTACGAGCAGTACTTC. Based on the CDR3 plus reference TRBV11-2 and TRBJ2-7, the full variable domain is EAGVAQSPRYKIIEKRQSVAFWCNPISGHATLYWYQQILGQGPKLLIQFQNNGVVDDSQLPKDRFSAERLKGVDSTLKIQPAKLEDSAVYLCASSQVWSPSSLYEQYFGPGTRLTVT.

The V call is TRBV20-1, the J call TRBJ2-5, with 15 bases matching TRBD2. The germline V gene has CDR1 DFQATT and CDR2 SNEGSKA (reference sequence). The CDR3 is 14 amino acids. The J segment lost 6 bases and the V segment lost 5 bases, leaving 4 bases of the junction unmatched. Written as DNA, the CDR3 is TGCAGTGCTTGGACTAGCGGGGGGGGAAAGACCCAGTACTTC. This translates into CSAWTSGGGKTQYF.

This sequence joins TRBV12-3 or TRBV12-4 and TRBJ1-2; 8 nucleotides align to TRBD1. The CDR3 totals 16 residues. V lost 2 bases, J lost 3 bases, and 8 bases stayed unmatched. CDR3 DNA: TGTGCCAGCAGTTTACGGGGGCAGGGGGCCTACTATGGCTACACCTTC. This encodes CASSLRGQGAYYGYTF.

J is TRBJ2-1 and V is TRBV7-2, with unresolved D. The CDR3 runs 18 residues. In germline, CDR1 is SGHTA, CDR2 FQGNSA. V was pared by 5 bases and J by 0 bases, with 20 bases between. CDR3 DNA: TGTGCCAGCAGCCCCGCGGCGGTTCCGGTCAGCTCCTACAATGAGCAGTTCTTC. Protein: CASSPAAVPVSSYNEQFF.

The table lists this clonotype with a few counts. This chain links TRBV20-1 with TRBJ2-1; TRBD1 matches 8 bases. This CDR3 has 14 amino acids. The V and J ends lost 5 bases and 7 bases, in that order; junction bases with no gene match: 10. Looked up from germline, CDR1 is DFQATT and CDR2 is SNEGSKA (reference sequence). Here the CDR3 DNA reads TGCAGTGCTGATGGACAGGGAAGGGAGAATGAGCAGTTCTTC. Amino acids: CSADGQGRENEQFF.

The chain couples TRBV10-3 to TRBJ2-5, with D maybe TRBD1 (5 bases). The CDR3 is 15 amino acids. V lost 6 bases and J 1 base, leaving 15 bases between the germline ends. Germline CDR1 reads ENHRY; CDR2 reads SYGVKD. This CDR3 is CAIRDQIGAQETQYF. For the CDR3, the DNA is TGTGCCATCAGGGACCAAATAGGGGCCCAAGAGACCCAGTACTTC.

V usage is TRBV3-1 and J usage is TRBJ2-5; no definite D call. The V and J ends lost 1 base and 4 bases respectively, with 10 bases between them. The CDR3 runs 14 residues. CDR1 and CDR2 (germline): LGHDT, YNNKEL (reference sequence). This chain's CDR3 is CASSQGRDGETQYF. The CDR3 region has the DNA TGTGCCAGCAGCCAAGGAAGGGATGGAGAGACCCAGTACTTC.

CDR3 coding DNA: TGTGCCAGCAGCTACGGGGGACAGGGTGCCTACGAGCAGTACTTC. Its translation: CASSYGGQGAYEQYF. This chain links TRBV12-3 or TRBV12-4 with TRBJ2-5, with 9 bases that match TRBD1. The end of the DNA fits TRBJ2-7 better, so the J call may be wrong. This CDR3 has 15 amino acids.

This clonotype was picked up a small number of times. The chain combines TRBV14 with TRBJ2-3; D may correspond to TRBD1 or TRBD2 (5 bases each). This CDR3 region has 15 residues. Trimming pared 4 bases from V and 0 bases from J, leaving 11 bases between. CDR1 SGHDN and CDR2 FVKESK come from the germline V gene. The CDR3 coding sequence is TGTGCCAGCAGCCGTGCATGGGGGAGCACAGATACGCAGTATTTT. This gives the protein CASSRAWGSTDTQYF.

This rearrangement joins TRBV24-1 to TRBJ2-3; the D is unclear. Germline-derived CDR1 and CDR2 are KGHDR and SFDVKD. The CDR3 runs 13 residues. V shed 4 bases and J shed 7 bases, with 11 bases lying between them. CDR3 residues: CATSDLDAHTQYF. The DNA for the CDR3 is TGTGCCACCAGTGACCTGGACGCACATACGCAGTATTTT.

The chain is built from TRBV12-3 or TRBV12-4 and TRBJ2-1; TRBD2 matches 8 bases. This CDR3 is 16 amino acids long. Trimming at V came to 1 base and at J to 12 bases, leaving 14 bases not matched to a gene. CDR3 nucleotides: TGTGCCAGCAGTTTAGGTGTTAGCGGGGCCACCTCGGGGCAGTTCTTC. Translated: CASSLGVSGATSGQFF.

This rearrangement joins TRBV27 to TRBJ2-1; 9 bases agree with TRBD2. Looked up from germline, CDR1 is MNHEY and CDR2 is SMNVEV (reference sequence). V shed 8 bases, J shed 8 bases, and the junction held 10 bases outside the gene matches. This CDR3 spans 14 amino acids. CDR3: CASALAGGRDEQFF. CDR3 DNA: TGTGCCAGCGCCCTTGCGGGGGGGCGCGATGAGCAGTTCTTC.

This rearrangement joins TRBV28 to TRBJ2-5, with 14 bases matching TRBD2. The V segment lost 5 bases and the J segment 10 bases; nucleotides outside the gene matches: 6. CDR1 and CDR2 from the germline V gene are MDHEN and SYDVKM. This CDR3 is 14 amino acids long. CDR3 nucleotides: TGTGCCAGCAGTGAGACTAGCGGGGGGGAAGACCAGTACTTC. Its protein product is CASSETSGGEDQYF.

Of note for this clonotype: This may be a read error: a much more frequent sequence differs by one nucleotide. The rearrangement uses TRBV7-9 and TRBJ1-4, with 7 nucleotides matching TRBD1. V trimming: 3 bases; J trimming: 4 bases; junction bases outside the gene matches: 2. The CDR3 runs 14 residues. The germline CDR1 and CDR2 sequences are SEHNR and FQNEAQ (reference sequence). The CDR3, as DNA: TGTGCCAGCAGCTTGACAGGGAATAATGAAAAACTGTTTTTT. Translating gives CASSLTGNNEKLFF.

This clonotype was seen only a few times. The rearrangement joins TRBV7-2 to TRBJ1-4, with D possibly matching TRBD1 (5 bases). There are 17 residues in the CDR3. The V gene's germline CDR1 is SGHTA and CDR2 FQGNSA. V shed 1 base and J shed 0 bases, with 12 bases lying between them. The CDR3 DNA is TGTGCCAGCAGCTTAGTTTACGGGGCCTCAACTAATGAAAAACTGTTTTTT. Protein: CASSLVYGASTNEKLFF.

This rearrangement joins TRBV7-2 to TRBJ2-1; TRBD2 aligns across 8 bases. V was pared by 0 bases and J by 8 bases, with 3 bases of the junction left unmatched. This CDR3 region has 14 residues. Germline V gives CDR1 SGHTA, CDR2 FQGNSA. CDR3 in DNA: TGTGCCAGCAGCTTAGCCGGGGGGGACTATGAGCAGTTCTTC. It translates to CASSLAGGDYEQFF.

This clonotype has only a few counts. The rearrangement links TRBV29-1 to TRBJ1-2, with D hard to call. V was pared by 1 base and J by 9 bases, with 9 bases between. Germline CDR1 SQVTM, CDR2 ANQGSEA. The CDR3 sequence is 11 residues long. CDR3 loop: CSVEGGRSYTF. CDR3 bases: TGCAGCGTTGAAGGAGGTCGGAGCTACACCTTC. Looking up the rest from reference TRBV29-1 and TRBJ1-2 gives the full variable domain: SAVISQKPSRDICQRGTSLTIQCQVDSQVTMMFWYRQQPGQSLTLIATANQGSEATYESGFVIDKFPISRPNLTFSTLTVSNMSPEDSSIYLCSVEGGRSYTFGSGTRLTVV.

The chain has TRBV6-1 and TRBJ2-3; D not resolved. Germline CDR1 reads MNHNS; CDR2 reads SASEGT. This CDR3 contains 13 residues. V lost 8 bases and J lost 3, with 12 bases in between. The CDR3 DNA reads as TGTGCCAGCTTTACGGGCCGTACAGATACGCAGTATTTT. Its protein product is CASFTGRTDTQYF.